The present T cell receptor (beta chain) was sequenced within a study of blood T cell repertoires in COVID-19. Per the original data handling: Reference gene primer amplification gave nucleated cell count estimates. Only in-frame clones appear in the TCRdb table, and some are missing; sequencing was by immunoSEQ multiplex PCR. V and J calls and clone size are those listed in that table; D and trimming were worked out from the DNA. The data hold over 300,000 clones, with around 90% observed a single time. The CDR3 length is 15 residues. Per the germline V gene, CDR1 is KGHSH and CDR2 is LQKENI. The ends were cut back, 3 bases at V and 5 bases at J, with 16 bases in the middle. This clone has only a few counts.

Sample: peripheral blood. The V call is TRBV18, the J call TRBJ1-1; D unclear. The clonotype was recovered from a man between 18 and 29 years old with active or convalescent COVID-19. CDR3 in DNA: TGTGCCAGCTCACCTTTGAGGGTAGAGGAAACTGAAGCTTTCTTT. This codes for CASSPLRVEETEAFF.